This TCR beta chain originates from a study of blood T cell repertoires in COVID-19. About the study: COVID-19 samples collected from the United States, Italy and Spain covered acute and convalescent phases.

Data came from immunoSEQ multiplex PCR; TCRdb stores just in-frame clones and leaves some out. Of hundreds of thousands of clones listed, about 85% are singletons. V lost 2 bases to trimming and J lost 3 bases; unmatched junction nucleotides: 6. The CDR3 is 15 amino acids. CDR1 is KGHDR and CDR2 is SFDVKD in the germline V gene. Participants were aged about 18 to 100 years from 20 to 30 US areas. Participants reported their clinical history, and cohort assignment relied on those reports. Cohort 3 donors counted as recovered after two negative PCRs, clearance, or resolved symptoms. The clonotype originates from a man in his forties or fifties who had recovered from COVID-19. The chain uses TRBV24-1 and TRBJ2-7; 7 bases agree with TRBD1. Sequencing was done on a sample of PBMCs or T cells enriched from blood (not recorded which). CDR3 amino acids: CATSDSRGYLYEQYF. The CDR3 nucleotides are TGTGCCACCAGTGATTCCAGGGGGTATCTCTACGAGCAGTACTTC.